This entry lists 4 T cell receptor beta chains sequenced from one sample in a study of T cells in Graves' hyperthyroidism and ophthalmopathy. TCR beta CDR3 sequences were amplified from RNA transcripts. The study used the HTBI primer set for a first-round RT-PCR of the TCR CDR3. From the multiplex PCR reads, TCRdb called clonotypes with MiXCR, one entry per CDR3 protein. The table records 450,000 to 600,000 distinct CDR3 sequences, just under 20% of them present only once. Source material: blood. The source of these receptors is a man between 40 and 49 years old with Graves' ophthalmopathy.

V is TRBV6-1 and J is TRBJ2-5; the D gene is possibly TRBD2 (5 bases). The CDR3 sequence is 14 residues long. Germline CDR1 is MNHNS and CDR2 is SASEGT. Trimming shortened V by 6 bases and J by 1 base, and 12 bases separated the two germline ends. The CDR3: CASSHERAQETQYF. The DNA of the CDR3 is TGTGCCAGCAGCCACGAGAGGGCCCAAGAGACCCAGTACTTC.

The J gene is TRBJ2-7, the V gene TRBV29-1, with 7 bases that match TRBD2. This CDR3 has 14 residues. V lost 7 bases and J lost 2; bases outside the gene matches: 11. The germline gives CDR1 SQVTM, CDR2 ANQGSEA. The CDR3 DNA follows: TGCAGCGGCGGGGGACGCCGCCGAACCTACGAGCAGTACTTC. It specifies CSGGGRRRTYEQYF.

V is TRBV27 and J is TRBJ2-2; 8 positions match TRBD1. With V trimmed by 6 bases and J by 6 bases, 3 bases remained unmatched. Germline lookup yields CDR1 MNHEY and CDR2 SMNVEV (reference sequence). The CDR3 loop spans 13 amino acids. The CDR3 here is CASRTGDAGELFF. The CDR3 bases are TGTGCCAGCAGGACAGGGGACGCCGGGGAGCTGTTTTTT.

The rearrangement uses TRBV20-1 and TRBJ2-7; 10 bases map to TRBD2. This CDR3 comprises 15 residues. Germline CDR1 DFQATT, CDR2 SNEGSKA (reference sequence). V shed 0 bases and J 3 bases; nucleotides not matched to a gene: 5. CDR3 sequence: CSARDQASGSYEQYF. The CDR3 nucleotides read TGCAGTGCTAGAGATCAGGCTAGCGGGAGCTACGAGCAGTACTTC.